This T cell receptor (beta chain) was recovered during a study of shared clonotypes between healthy human individuals. Healthy and HIV-negative, the adult donors had no recent acute infections or vaccinations. In the case of this clone: What it binds is unknown.

CDR1 LGHNA and CDR2 YSLEER come from the germline V gene. Losses at the gene ends were 1 base for V and 5 bases for J; bases not matched to a gene: 5. The CDR3 spans 16 residues. Sequencing was at deep level. Method: immunoSEQ multiplex PCR; TCRdb's copy keeps in-frame clones and lacks some. The profile shows 2 million to 2.5 million clones, roughly 95% of them singletons. Study-level findings and limits: Generation probability values for non-shared clonotypes were lower than those for clonotypes shared by all four donors.

The receptor comes from a young man in good health. The chain couples TRBV4-3 to TRBJ2-2; 9 positions agree with TRBD2. Material for sequencing was naive CD4+ T cells sorted from blood. Subset defined: CD45RA+ positively selected. Written as DNA, the CDR3 is TGCGCCAGCAGCCAAGCTCCAGCGGGAGGTACCGGGGAGCTGTTTTTT. Residues: CASSQAPAGGTGELFF.